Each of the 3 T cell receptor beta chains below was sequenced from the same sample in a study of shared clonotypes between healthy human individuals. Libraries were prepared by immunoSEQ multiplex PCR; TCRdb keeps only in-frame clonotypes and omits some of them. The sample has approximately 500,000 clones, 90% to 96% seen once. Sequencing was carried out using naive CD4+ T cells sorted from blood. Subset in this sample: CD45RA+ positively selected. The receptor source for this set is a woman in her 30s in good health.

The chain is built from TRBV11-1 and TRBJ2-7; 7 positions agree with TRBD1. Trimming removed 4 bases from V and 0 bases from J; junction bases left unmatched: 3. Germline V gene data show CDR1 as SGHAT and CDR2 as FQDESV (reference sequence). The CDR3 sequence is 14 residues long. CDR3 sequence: CASSYGTVSYEQYF. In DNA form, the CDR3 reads TGTGCCAGCAGCTACGGGACAGTCTCCTACGAGCAGTACTTC.

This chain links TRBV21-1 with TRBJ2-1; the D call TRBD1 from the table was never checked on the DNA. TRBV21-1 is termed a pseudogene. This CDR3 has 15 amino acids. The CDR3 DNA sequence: TGTGCCAGCAGCACCTTACGACAGGGGGCGAATGAGCAGTTCTTC. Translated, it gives CASSTLRQGANEQFF.

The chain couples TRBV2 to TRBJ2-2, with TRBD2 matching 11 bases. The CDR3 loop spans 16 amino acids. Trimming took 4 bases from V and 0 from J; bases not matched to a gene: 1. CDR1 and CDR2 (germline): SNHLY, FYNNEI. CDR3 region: CASSALAGANTGELFF. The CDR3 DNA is TGTGCCAGCAGTGCACTAGCGGGGGCGAACACCGGGGAGCTGTTTTTT.